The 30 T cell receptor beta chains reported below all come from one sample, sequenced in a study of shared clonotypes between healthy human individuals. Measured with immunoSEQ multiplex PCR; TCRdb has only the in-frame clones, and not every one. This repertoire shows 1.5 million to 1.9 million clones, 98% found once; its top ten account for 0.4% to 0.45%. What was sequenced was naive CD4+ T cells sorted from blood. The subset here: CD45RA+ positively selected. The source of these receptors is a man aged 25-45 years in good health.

The CDR3 spells CASSESDRTGRDEQYF. DNA for the CDR3: TGTGCCAGCAGTGAATCCGATCGGACGGGGAGGGATGAGCAGTACTTC. This sequence joins TRBV6-1 and TRBJ2-7; 7 nucleotides agree with TRBD2. There are 16 residues in the CDR3. J lost 7 bases, V lost 2 bases, and 14 bases had no gene match. Germline V gene data show CDR1 as MNHNS and CDR2 as SASEGT.

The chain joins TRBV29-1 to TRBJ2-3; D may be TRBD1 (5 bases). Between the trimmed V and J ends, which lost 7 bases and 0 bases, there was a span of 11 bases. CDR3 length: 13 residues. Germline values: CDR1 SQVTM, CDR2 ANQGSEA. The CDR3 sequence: CSAQGPSTDTQYF. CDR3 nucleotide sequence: TGCAGCGCCCAGGGCCCCAGCACAGATACGCAGTATTTT.

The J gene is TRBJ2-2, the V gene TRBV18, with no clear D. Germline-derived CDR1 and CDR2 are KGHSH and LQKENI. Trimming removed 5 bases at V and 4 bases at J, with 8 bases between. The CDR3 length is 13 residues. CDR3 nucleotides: TGTGCCAGCTCATACCCAGGCACCGGGGAGCTGTTTTTT. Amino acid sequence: CASSYPGTGELFF. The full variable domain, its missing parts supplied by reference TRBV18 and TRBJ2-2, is NAGVMQNPRHLVRRRGQEARLRCSPMKGHSHVYWYRQLPEEGLKFMVYLQKENIIDESGMPKERFSAEFPKEGPSILRIQQVVRGDSAAYFCASSYPGTGELFFGEGSRLTVL.

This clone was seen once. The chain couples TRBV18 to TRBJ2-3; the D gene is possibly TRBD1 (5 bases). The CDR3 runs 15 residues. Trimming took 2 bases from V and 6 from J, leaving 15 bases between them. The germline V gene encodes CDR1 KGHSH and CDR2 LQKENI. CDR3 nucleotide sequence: TGTGCCAGCTCACCAAGGTCGGGCAGGGCGGATACGCAGTATTTT. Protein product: CASSPRSGRADTQYF.

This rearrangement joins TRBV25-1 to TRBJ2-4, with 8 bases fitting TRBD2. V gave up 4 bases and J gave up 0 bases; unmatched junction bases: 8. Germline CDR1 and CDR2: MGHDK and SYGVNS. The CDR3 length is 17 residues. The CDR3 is CASSVGRLAGAKNIQYF. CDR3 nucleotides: TGTGCCAGCAGTGTCGGTCGGCTAGCGGGAGCCAAAAACATTCAGTACTTC.

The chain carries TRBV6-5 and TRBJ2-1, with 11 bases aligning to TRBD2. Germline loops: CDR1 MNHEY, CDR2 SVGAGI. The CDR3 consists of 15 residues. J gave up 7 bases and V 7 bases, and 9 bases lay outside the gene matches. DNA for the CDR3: TGTGCCAGCATCCATTTAGCGGGAGGGGGTAATGAGCAGTTCTTC. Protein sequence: CASIHLAGGGNEQFF.

Here the CDR3 reads CASSSPTSGSPLGYEQYF. CDR3 sequence (DNA): TGTGCCAGCAGCTCTCCCACTAGCGGGAGTCCCCTGGGCTACGAGCAGTACTTC. The rearrangement joins TRBV7-9 to TRBJ2-7; 11 nucleotides line up with TRBD2. The CDR3 contains 18 residues. The germline CDR1 and CDR2 sequences are SEHNR and FQNEAQ (reference sequence). V gave up 4 bases and J gave up 3 bases; unmatched junction bases: 14.

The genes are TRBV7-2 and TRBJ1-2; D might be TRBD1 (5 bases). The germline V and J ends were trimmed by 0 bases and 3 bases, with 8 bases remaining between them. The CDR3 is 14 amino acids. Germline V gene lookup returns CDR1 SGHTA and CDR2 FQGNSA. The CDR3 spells CASSLAWGYYGYTF. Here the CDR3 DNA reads TGTGCCAGCAGCTTAGCTTGGGGGTACTATGGCTACACCTTC.

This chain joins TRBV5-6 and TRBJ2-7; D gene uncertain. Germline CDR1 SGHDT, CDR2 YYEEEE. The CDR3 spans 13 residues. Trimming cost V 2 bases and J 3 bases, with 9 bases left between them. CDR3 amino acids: CASSFGINYEQYF. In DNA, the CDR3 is TGTGCCAGCAGCTTTGGCATCAACTACGAGCAGTACTTC. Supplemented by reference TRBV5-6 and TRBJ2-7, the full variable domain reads DAGVTQSPTHLIKTRGQQVTLRCSPKSGHDTVSWYQQALGQGPQFIFQYYEEEERQRGNFPDRFSGHQFPNYSSELNVNALLLGDSALYLCASSFGINYEQYFGPGTRLTVT.

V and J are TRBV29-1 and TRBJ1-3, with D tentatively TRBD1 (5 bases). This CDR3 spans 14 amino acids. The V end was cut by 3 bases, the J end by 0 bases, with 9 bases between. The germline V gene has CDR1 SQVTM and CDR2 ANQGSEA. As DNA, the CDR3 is TGCAGCGTTGAGGGACGGTACTCTGGAAACACCATATATTTT. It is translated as CSVEGRYSGNTIYF.

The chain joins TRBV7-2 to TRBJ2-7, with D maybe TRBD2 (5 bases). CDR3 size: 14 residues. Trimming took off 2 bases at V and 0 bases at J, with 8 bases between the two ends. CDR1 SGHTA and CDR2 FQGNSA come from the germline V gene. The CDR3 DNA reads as TGTGCCAGCAGCTTAAGAGGGTTCTCCTACGAGCAGTACTTC. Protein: CASSLRGFSYEQYF.

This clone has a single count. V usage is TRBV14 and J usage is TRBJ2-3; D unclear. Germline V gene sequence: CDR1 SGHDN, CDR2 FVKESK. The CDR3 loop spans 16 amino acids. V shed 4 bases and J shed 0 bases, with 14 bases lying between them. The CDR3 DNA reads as TGTGCCAGCAGCCCTCCCCGGGCCACTAGCACAGATACGCAGTATTTT. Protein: CASSPPRATSTDTQYF.

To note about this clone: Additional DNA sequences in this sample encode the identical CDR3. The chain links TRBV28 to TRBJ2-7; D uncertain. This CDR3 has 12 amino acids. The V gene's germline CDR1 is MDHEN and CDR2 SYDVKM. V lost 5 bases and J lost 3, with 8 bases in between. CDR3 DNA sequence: TGTGCCAGCAGTACCCTGAACTACGAGCAGTACTTC. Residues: CASSTLNYEQYF.

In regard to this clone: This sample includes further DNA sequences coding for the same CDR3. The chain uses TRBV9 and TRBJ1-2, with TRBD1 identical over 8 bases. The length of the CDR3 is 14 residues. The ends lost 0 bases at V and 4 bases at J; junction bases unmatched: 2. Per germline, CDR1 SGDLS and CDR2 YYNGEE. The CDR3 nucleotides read TGTGCCAGCAGCGTAGGAACAGGGGGCTATGGCTACACCTTC. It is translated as CASSVGTGGYGYTF.

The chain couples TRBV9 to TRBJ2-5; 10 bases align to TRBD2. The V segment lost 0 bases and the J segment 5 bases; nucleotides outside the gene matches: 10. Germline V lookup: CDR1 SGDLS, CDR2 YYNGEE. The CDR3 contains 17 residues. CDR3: CASSVAASGSSSETQYF. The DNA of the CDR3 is TGTGCCAGCAGCGTAGCAGCTAGCGGGAGCAGTTCGGAGACCCAGTACTTC.

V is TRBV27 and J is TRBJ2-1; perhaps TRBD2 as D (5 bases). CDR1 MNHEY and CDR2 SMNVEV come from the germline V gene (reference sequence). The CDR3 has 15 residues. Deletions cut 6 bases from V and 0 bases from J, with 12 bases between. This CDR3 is CASRWEFSSYNEQFF. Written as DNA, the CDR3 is TGTGCCAGCAGATGGGAGTTCAGCTCCTACAATGAGCAGTTCTTC.

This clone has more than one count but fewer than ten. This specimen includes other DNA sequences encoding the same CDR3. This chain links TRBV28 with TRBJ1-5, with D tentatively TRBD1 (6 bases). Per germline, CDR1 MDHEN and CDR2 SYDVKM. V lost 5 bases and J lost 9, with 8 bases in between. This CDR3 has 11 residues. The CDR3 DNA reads TGTGCCAGCAGTGGGGGGCGGCCCCAGCATTTT. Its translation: CASSGGRPQHF.

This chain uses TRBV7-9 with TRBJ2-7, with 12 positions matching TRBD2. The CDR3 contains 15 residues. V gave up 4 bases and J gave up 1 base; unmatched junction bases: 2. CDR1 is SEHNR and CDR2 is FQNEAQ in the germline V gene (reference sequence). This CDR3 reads CASSSTSGGSYEQYF. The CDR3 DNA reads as TGTGCCAGCAGCTCGACTAGCGGGGGTTCCTACGAGCAGTACTTC.

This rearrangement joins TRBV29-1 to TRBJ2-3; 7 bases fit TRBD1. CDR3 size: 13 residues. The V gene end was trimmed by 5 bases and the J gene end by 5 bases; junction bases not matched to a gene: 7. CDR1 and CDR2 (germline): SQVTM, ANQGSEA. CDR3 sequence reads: CSVQRGLRDTQYF. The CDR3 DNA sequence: TGCAGCGTTCAAAGGGGGCTGAGAGATACGCAGTATTTT.

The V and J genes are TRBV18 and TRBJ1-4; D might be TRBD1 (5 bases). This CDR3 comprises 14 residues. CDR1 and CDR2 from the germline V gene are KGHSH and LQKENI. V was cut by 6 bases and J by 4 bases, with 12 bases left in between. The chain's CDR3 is CASSPSGHNEKLFF. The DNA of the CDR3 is TGTGCCAGCTCCCCCTCCGGACATAATGAAAAACTGTTTTTT.

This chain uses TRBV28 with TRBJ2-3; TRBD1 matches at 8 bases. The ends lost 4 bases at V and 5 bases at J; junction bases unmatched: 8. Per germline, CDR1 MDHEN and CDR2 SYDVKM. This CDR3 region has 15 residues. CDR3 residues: CASSSWTGIVDTQYF. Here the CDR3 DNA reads TGTGCCAGCAGTTCCTGGACAGGGATAGTAGATACGCAGTATTTT.

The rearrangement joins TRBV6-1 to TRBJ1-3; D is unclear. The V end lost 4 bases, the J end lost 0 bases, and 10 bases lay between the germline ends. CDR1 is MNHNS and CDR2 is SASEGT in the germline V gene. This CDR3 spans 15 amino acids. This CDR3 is CASSAREFSGNTIYF. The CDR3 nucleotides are TGTGCCAGCAGTGCTCGCGAGTTCTCTGGAAACACCATATATTTT.

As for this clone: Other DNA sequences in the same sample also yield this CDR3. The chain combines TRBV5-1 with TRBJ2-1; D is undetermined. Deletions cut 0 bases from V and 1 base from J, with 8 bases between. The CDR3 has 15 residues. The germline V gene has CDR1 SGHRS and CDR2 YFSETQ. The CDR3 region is CASSLAPGSYNEQFF. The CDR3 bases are TGCGCCAGCAGCTTGGCCCCTGGATCCTACAATGAGCAGTTCTTC. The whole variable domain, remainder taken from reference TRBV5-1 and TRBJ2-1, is KAGVTQTPRYLIKTRGQQVTLSCSPISGHRSVSWYQQTPGQGLQFLFEYFSETQRNKGNFPGRFSGRQFSNSRSEMNVSTLELGDSALYLCASSLAPGSYNEQFFGPGTRLTVL.

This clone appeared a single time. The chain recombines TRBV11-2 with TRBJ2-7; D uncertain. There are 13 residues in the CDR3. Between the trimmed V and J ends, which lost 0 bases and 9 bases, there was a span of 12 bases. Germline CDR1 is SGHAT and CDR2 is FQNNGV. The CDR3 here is CASSLDLSSGQYF. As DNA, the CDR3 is TGTGCCAGCAGCTTAGACCTCAGTTCAGGGCAGTACTTC.

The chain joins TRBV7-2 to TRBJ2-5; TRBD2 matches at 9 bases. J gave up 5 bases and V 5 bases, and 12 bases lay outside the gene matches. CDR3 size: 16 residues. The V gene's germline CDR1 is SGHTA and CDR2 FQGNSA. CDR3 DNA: TGTGCCAGCAGCCCCCCCGTAGCGGGAGTTGGGGAGACCCAGTACTTC. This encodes CASSPPVAGVGETQYF. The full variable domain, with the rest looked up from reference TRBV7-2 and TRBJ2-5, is GAGVSQSPSNKVTEKGKDVELRCDPISGHTALYWYRQSLGQGLEFLIYFQGNSAPDKSGLPSDRFSAERTGGSVSTLTIQRTQQEDSAVYLCASSPPVAGVGETQYFGPGTRLLVL.

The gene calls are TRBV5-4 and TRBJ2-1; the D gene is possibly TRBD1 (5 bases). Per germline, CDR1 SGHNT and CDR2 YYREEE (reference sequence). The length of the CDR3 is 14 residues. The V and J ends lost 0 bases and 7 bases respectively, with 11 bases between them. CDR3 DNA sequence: TGTGCCAGCAGCTTGGCAGGGCGTGAGAATGAGCAGTTCTTC. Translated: CASSLAGRENEQFF.

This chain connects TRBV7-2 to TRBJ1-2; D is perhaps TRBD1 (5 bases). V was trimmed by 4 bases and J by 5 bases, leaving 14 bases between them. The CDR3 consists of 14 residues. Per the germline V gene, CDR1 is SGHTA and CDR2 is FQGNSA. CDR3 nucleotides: TGTGCCAGCAGCTCCCGGGACGCGCCTTATGGCTACACCTTC. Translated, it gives CASSSRDAPYGYTF.

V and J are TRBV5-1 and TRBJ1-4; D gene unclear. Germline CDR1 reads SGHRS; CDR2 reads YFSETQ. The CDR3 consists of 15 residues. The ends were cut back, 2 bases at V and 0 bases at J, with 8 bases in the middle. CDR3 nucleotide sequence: TGCGCCAGCAGCTTTTGGTCCTCAACTAATGAAAAACTGTTTTTT. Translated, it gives CASSFWSSTNEKLFF. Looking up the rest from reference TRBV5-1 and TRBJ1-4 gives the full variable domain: KAGVTQTPRYLIKTRGQQVTLSCSPISGHRSVSWYQQTPGQGLQFLFEYFSETQRNKGNFPGRFSGRQFSNSRSEMNVSTLELGDSALYLCASSFWSSTNEKLFFGSGTQLSVL.

The CDR3 spells CASSIPGTGVGNEQFF. CDR3 nucleotides: TGTGCCAGTAGTATCCCCGGGACAGGGGTGGGCAATGAGCAGTTCTTC. The J gene is TRBJ2-1, the V gene TRBV19, with 10 bases lining up with TRBD1. Trimming at V came to 3 bases and at J to 6 bases, leaving 8 bases not matched to a gene. Germline CDR1 LNHDA, CDR2 SQIVND (reference sequence). The CDR3 spans 16 residues.

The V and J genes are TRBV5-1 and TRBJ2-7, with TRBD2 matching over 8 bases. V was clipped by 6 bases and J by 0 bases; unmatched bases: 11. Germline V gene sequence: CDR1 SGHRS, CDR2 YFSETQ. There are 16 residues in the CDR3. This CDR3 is CASNPTSGLGSYEQYF. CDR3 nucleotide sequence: TGCGCCAGCAACCCCACTAGCGGACTAGGCTCCTACGAGCAGTACTTC. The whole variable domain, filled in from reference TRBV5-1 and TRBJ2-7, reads KAGVTQTPRYLIKTRGQQVTLSCSPISGHRSVSWYQQTPGQGLQFLFEYFSETQRNKGNFPGRFSGRQFSNSRSEMNVSTLELGDSALYLCASNPTSGLGSYEQYFGPGTRLTVT.